This TCR beta chain was profiled in a study of cytomegalovirus exposure and HLA in healthy donors. The CDR3 runs 15 residues. The germline V and J ends were trimmed by 5 bases and 4 bases, with 14 bases remaining between them. Germline V gene sequence: CDR1 MNHNS, CDR2 SASEGT. The table came from immunoSEQ multiplex PCR; TCRdb's copy has only in-frame clones and leaves some out. The repertoire has about 150,000 clones, approximately 91% of them found once; the top ten carry 0.6% to 0.8%. The source of this sequence is a young man in good health and CMV-seronegative. Material: PBMCs. The V call is TRBV6-1, the J call TRBJ2-2; weak D call: TRBD1 (5 bases). The CDR3 nucleotides are TGTGCCAGCAGTCCCACTGGGGCGGTCACCGGGGAGCTGTTTTTT. It yields the protein CASSPTGAVTGELFF.